This T cell receptor (beta chain) stems from a study of graft-versus-host responses after intestinal transplantation. Across the whole study: Every transplant recipient was induced with anti-thymocyte globulin, then maintained on tacrolimus and steroids for around 3 years.

The count of this clone is one. Its specificity is not known. Measured with immunoSEQ multiplex PCR; TCRdb has only the in-frame clones, and not every one. The sample comprises fewer than 150,000 clones, more than 90% of which are singletons, and about 0.16% rests with the top ten. There are 15 residues in the CDR3. Looked up from germline, CDR1 is SEHNR and CDR2 is FQNEAQ (reference sequence). V lost 5 bases, J lost 1 base, and 12 bases lay in between. The material sequenced was unstimulated CD4+ T cells sorted from spleen or lymph node cells, taken before intestinal transplant. The chain carries TRBV7-9 and TRBJ2-1; D remains ambiguous. The TCR was taken from a human donor who received an intestinal transplant. The CDR3, as DNA: TGTGCCAGCAGCCAAGCTGGGCCATCCTACAATGAGCAGTTCTTC. As protein: CASSQAGPSYNEQFF.